This T cell receptor (beta chain) was captured by sequencing in a study of T cell responses to AZD1222 COVID-19 vaccine. Clones were read by immunoSEQ multiplex PCR, and TCRdb kept only the in-frame ones, dropping some. The repertoire holds approximately 69,000 clones, with approximately 87% as singletons. Germline loops: CDR1 MNHEY, CDR2 SVGAGI. V lost 8 bases and J 0 bases, leaving 11 bases between the germline ends. CDR3 length: 15 amino acids. Sequenced material: peripheral blood, taken 28 days after the second AZD1222 dose. The sequence came from an adult who received the AZD1222 COVID-19 vaccine. The chain links TRBV6-5 to TRBJ1-6, with D hard to call. CDR3 protein: CASLVSSSYNSPLHF. The CDR3 coding sequence is TGTGCCAGCCTGGTTTCGAGCTCCTATAATTCACCCCTCCACTTT.